Listed below are T cell receptor beta chains from one sample, sequenced in a study of cytomegalovirus exposure and HLA in healthy donors. Clones were sequenced by immunoSEQ multiplex PCR, and TCRdb holds only the in-frame ones, with some missing. The sample shows roughly 170,000 clones, 80% of them seen only once. The sample was PBMCs. The source of these receptors is a man in his thirties or forties in good health and CMV-seronegative. CDR3s include the opening cysteine and the closing phenylalanine or tryptophan. D genes are given only for firm matches. Size is stated for part of the rows, as once, few or many counts, or as a class when the clone is expanded.

TRBJ2-1	NA	TRBD2	15	TRBV4-3	CASSQPSGSPNEQFF	TGCGCCAGCAGCCAACCTAGCGGGAGCCCCAATGAGCAGTTCTTC
TRBJ2-3	NA	TRBD2	18	TRBV15	CATSRDSLAGEDKDTQYF	TGTGCCACCAGCAGAGATTCGCTAGCGGGGGAGGATAAAGATACGCAGTATTTT
TRBJ2-7	once	TRBD1	14	TRBV2	CASSLRGQGYEQYF	TGTGCCAGCAGCCTCAGGGGGCAGGGCTACGAGCAGTACTTC
TRBJ1-1	NA	TRBD1	14	TRBV5-5	CASSSQGATTEAFF	TGTGCCAGCAGCTCACAGGGGGCAACGACTGAAGCTTTCTTT
TRBJ1-5	NA	NA	14	TRBV6-5	CASRGVSGNQPQHF	TGTGCCAGCAGAGGGGTTTCGGGCAATCAGCCCCAGCATTTT
TRBJ2-2	NA	TRBD1	15	TRBV10-1	CASSVDRGSTGELFF	TGCGCCAGCAGTGTGGACAGGGGAAGCACCGGGGAGCTGTTTTTT
TRBJ2-7	NA	TRBD2	15	TRBV5-1	CASSSTSGKRDEQYF	TGCGCCAGCAGCTCTACTAGCGGGAAGAGGGACGAGCAGTACTTC
TRBJ2-5	once	TRBD1	13	TRBV10-2	CASARTGEETQYF	TGCGCCAGCGCCCGGACAGGGGAAGAGACCCAGTACTTC
TRBJ2-7	few	TRBD1	14	TRBV30	CAWTRTGGDYEQYF	TGTGCCTGGACTCGGACAGGGGGGGATTACGAGCAGTACTTC
TRBJ1-5	NA	TRBD1	14	TRBV19	CASSETGGNQPQHF	TGTGCCAGTAGCGAGACAGGGGGGAATCAGCCCCAGCATTTT
TRBJ1-2	NA	TRBD1	15	TRBV28	CASRLDRGSGYGYTF	TGTGCCAGCAGACTAGACAGGGGTTCAGGCTATGGCTACACCTTC
TRBJ2-7	NA	NA	13	TRBV10-1	CASSEGRGYEQYF	TGCGCCAGCAGTGAAGGCAGGGGCTACGAGCAGTACTTC
TRBJ1-2	NA	TRBD1	15	TRBV9	CASSEGGQGSYGYTF	TGTGCCAGCAGCGAGGGGGGACAGGGGTCCTATGGCTACACCTTC
TRBJ1-4	NA	NA	15	TRBV4-1	CASSQEEGYNEKLFF	TGCGCCAGCAGCCAAGAGGAGGGGTATAATGAAAAACTGTTTTTT
TRBJ1-1	NA	NA	15	TRBV13	CASSLGAGENTEAFF	TGTGCCAGCAGCTTAGGGGCAGGGGAAAACACTGAAGCTTTCTTT
TRBJ2-2	few	TRBD2	18	TRBV7-9	CASSLAFASGANTGELFF	TGTGCCAGCAGCTTAGCGTTCGCTAGCGGGGCTAACACCGGGGAGCTGTTTTTT
TRBJ2-3	NA	TRBD2	16	TRBV25-1	CASSAGGREAADTQYF	TGTGCCAGCAGTGCTGGCGGGCGGGAGGCCGCAGATACGCAGTATTTT
TRBJ2-7	once	TRBD2	16	TRBV4-2	CASSQDSSGSGYEQYF	TGTGCCAGCAGCCAAGATTCTAGCGGGAGTGGCTACGAGCAGTACTTC
TRBJ2-2	few	TRBD1	16	TRBV2	CASSGDRGGNTGELFF	TGTGCCAGCAGTGGGGACAGGGGGGGAAACACCGGGGAGCTGTTTTTT
TRBJ2-7	NA	TRBD2	16	TRBV5-6	CASRSSGLAGYYEQYF	TGTGCCAGCCGCTCCTCCGGACTAGCGGGATACTACGAGCAGTACTTC
TRBJ1-6	NA	NA	13	TRBV30	CAGKRQNNSPLHF	TGTGCCGGAAAGCGACAGAATAATTCACCCCTCCACTTT
TRBJ2-1	NA	TRBD2	15	TRBV10-1	CASSESGTSLNEQFF	TGCGCCAGCAGTGAATCCGGGACTAGCCTCAATGAGCAGTTCTTC
TRBJ1-2	NA	TRBD1	16	TRBV19	CASSMGGQGSAYGYTF	TGTGCCAGTAGTATGGGCGGACAGGGCTCGGCATATGGCTACACCTTC
TRBJ2-1	NA	TRBD2	15	TRBV6-1	CASSEMASGSYEQFF	TGTGCCAGCAGTGAAATGGCTAGCGGGAGTTATGAGCAGTTCTTC
TRBJ2-1	NA	TRBD2	14	TRBV10-3	CAIRTREALDEQFF	TGTGCCATCAGGACGCGGGAGGCTTTGGATGAGCAGTTCTTC
TRBJ2-7	NA	NA	15	TRBV6-1	CASSGVEGVSYEQYF	TGTGCCAGCAGTGGGGTCGAGGGGGTTTCCTACGAGCAGTACTTC
TRBJ1-6	NA	NA	13	TRBV30	CAATGSYNSPLHF	TGTGCCGCCACGGGGTCCTATAATTCACCCCTCCACTTT
TRBJ1-5	NA	NA	14	TRBV28	CASSPRQGGQPQHF	TGTGCCAGCAGCCCTAGGCAGGGCGGTCAGCCCCAGCATTTT
TRBJ2-7	NA	TRBD2	15	TRBV4-3	CASSLWAGGSYEQYF	TGCGCCAGCAGCCTTTGGGCGGGAGGTTCGTACGAGCAGTACTTC
TRBJ2-1	NA	NA	12	TRBV7-9	CASSLVESRRFF	TGTGCCAGCAGCTTGGTTGAGTCTAGAAGGTTCTTC